This T cell receptor (beta chain) was observed in a study of cytomegalovirus exposure and HLA in healthy donors. Notes on the study in general: The study found most TCR sequences rare, yet found some public TCRs in many donors.

As for this clone: Its antigen is unknown.

PCR primers comprised 60 Vbeta and 13 Jbeta primers. Data came from immunoSEQ multiplex PCR; TCRdb stores just in-frame clones and leaves some out. The table includes some 120,000 clones, roughly 79% detected once. Donors showed nominal health when sampled, although they likely had unrecorded immune exposures. This TCR derives from a woman aged 25 to 39 in good health and CMV-seronegative. The specimen sequenced was PBMCs.

CDR3 sequence (DNA): TGTGCCTGGAGCGATACTCTAGCGGGAGGGCCTGGCGAGCAGTACTTC. Encoded protein: CAWSDTLAGGPGEQYF. The chain couples TRBV30 to TRBJ2-5; TRBD2 agrees at 12 bases. Judging by the DNA end, TRBJ2-7 fits better; the J call may be wrong. The CDR3 has 16 amino acids. Germline lookup yields CDR1 GTSNPN and CDR2 SVGIG (reference sequence).